Shown below are 27 T cell receptor beta chains from a single sample sequenced in a study of immune cell composition in non-small cell lung cancer. Measured with immunoSEQ multiplex PCR; TCRdb has only the in-frame clones, and not every one. The data hold about 2,000 clones, with 65% to 90% observed a single time. Sequenced input: lung tumor tissue. All receptors derive from a human donor with non-small cell lung cancer.

In its sample, this clone was seen once. CDR3 in amino acids: CASSLNYNEQFF. DNA for the CDR3: TGTGCCAGCAGCCTCAACTACAATGAGCAGTTCTTC. The chain joins TRBV28 to TRBJ2-1; no clear D. The germline V gene has CDR1 MDHEN and CDR2 SYDVKM. This CDR3 is built from 12 residues. V dropped 6 bases and J dropped 3 bases, with 6 bases sitting between them.

V is TRBV29-1 and J is TRBJ2-3; 7 bases map to TRBD1. CDR3 length equals 14 residues. Germline CDR1 SQVTM, CDR2 ANQGSEA. V shed 4 bases, J shed 2 bases, and the junction held 6 bases outside the gene matches. CDR3 sequence reads: CSVVGGFDTDTQYF. The CDR3 DNA follows: TGCAGCGTTGTAGGGGGCTTTGACACAGATACGCAGTATTTT.

The chain uses TRBV10-3 and TRBJ1-1; D is undetermined. This CDR3 has 12 residues. Germline values: CDR1 ENHRY, CDR2 SYGVKD. Trimming stripped 9 bases from V and 6 bases from J, with 14 bases between. In DNA form, the CDR3 reads TGTGCCATAGGTGGTCGTCAAGCTGAAGCTTTCTTT. It yields the protein CAIGGRQAEAFF.

The chain employs TRBV5-1 and TRBJ2-5; weak D call: TRBD1 (7 bases). Trimming cost V 0 bases and J 5 bases, with 14 bases left between them. Germline CDR1 SGHRS, CDR2 YFSETQ. The CDR3 is made up of 15 amino acids. The CDR3, as DNA: TGCGCCAGCAGCTTGGCCGGGTCAGGGGGGGAGACCCAGTACTTC. As protein: CASSLAGSGGETQYF.

The rearrangement uses TRBV27 and TRBJ2-7, with TRBD1 matching over 9 bases. The CDR3 runs to 14 residues. Germline values: CDR1 MNHEY, CDR2 SMNVEV (reference sequence). V shed 3 bases and J 3 bases; nucleotides not matched to a gene: 3. CDR3 amino acids: CASSFGTGLYEQYF. CDR3 nucleotides: TGTGCCAGCAGTTTTGGGACAGGGCTCTACGAGCAGTACTTC.

The chain has TRBV7-8 and TRBJ2-3; 8 bases line up with TRBD2. V was pared by 8 bases and J by 5 bases, with 12 bases of the junction left unmatched. Germline CDR1 and CDR2: SGHVS and FQNEAQ. The CDR3 extends over 15 amino acids. CDR3 coding DNA: TGTGCCAGCTCGTGGTACGGGGGGGAGGTAGATACGCAGTATTTT. It specifies CASSWYGGEVDTQYF.

V is TRBV28 and J is TRBJ2-3, with 10 bases identical to TRBD2. J lost 4 bases, V lost 5 bases, and 3 bases had no gene match. The CDR3 runs 14 residues. CDR1 is MDHEN and CDR2 is SYDVKM in the germline V gene. In nucleotides, the CDR3 is TGTGCCAGCAGTGGGCTAGCGGGAGCAGATACGCAGTATTTT. Translating gives CASSGLAGADTQYF.

The gene calls are TRBV18 and TRBJ1-1; D remains ambiguous. Germline-derived CDR1 and CDR2 are KGHSH and LQKENI. Deletions cut 3 bases from V and 2 bases from J, with 16 bases between. This CDR3 comprises 16 residues. The CDR3 DNA follows: TGTGCCAGCTCACCCCAGACGGGGTTGGGAAACACTGAAGCTTTCTTT. The encoded protein is CASSPQTGLGNTEAFF.

The gene calls are TRBV4-3 and TRBJ1-5; TRBD1 is a possible D gene (5 bases). This CDR3 spans 16 amino acids. Germline V gene sequence: CDR1 LGHNA, CDR2 YSLEER. Trimming removed 0 bases at V and 7 bases at J, with 16 bases between. The CDR3 is CASSQDSGGVGQPQHF. CDR3 in DNA: TGCGCCAGCAGCCAAGATTCGGGGGGGGTCGGGCAGCCCCAGCATTTT.

The V and J genes are TRBV5-6 and TRBJ2-1; D is perhaps TRBD2 (5 bases). CDR1 is SGHDT and CDR2 is YYEEEE in the germline V gene. V shed 3 bases and J shed 7 bases, with 14 bases lying between them. The CDR3 is made up of 14 amino acids. In nucleotides, the CDR3 is TGTGCCAGCAGCTGGGGAGCAGCCAGGAATGAGCAGTTCTTC. It encodes CASSWGAARNEQFF.

This clone was observed a few times. The CDR3 coding sequence is TGTGCCAGCGGCCAGACAGGGGCGACCGGGGAGCTGTTTTTT. It codes for CASGQTGATGELFF. The gene calls are TRBV7-3 and TRBJ2-2; 8 positions agree with TRBD1. Per germline, CDR1 SGHTA and CDR2 FQGTGA. The V gene end was trimmed by 8 bases and the J gene end by 5 bases; junction bases not matched to a gene: 7. This CDR3 has 14 amino acids.

This rearrangement joins TRBV27 to TRBJ2-1; the match to TRBD2 covers 11 bases. Germline CDR1 and CDR2: MNHEY and SMNVEV (reference sequence). The CDR3 is made up of 16 amino acids. J gave up 3 bases and V 2 bases, and 3 bases lay outside the gene matches. This CDR3 reads CASSLRLAGHYNEQFF. In DNA form, the CDR3 reads TGTGCCAGCAGTTTACGACTAGCGGGACACTACAATGAGCAGTTCTTC.

This chain links TRBV4-3 with TRBJ1-2; D perhaps matches TRBD1 (5 bases). The germline V gene encodes CDR1 LGHNA and CDR2 YSLEER. The CDR3 has 16 residues. Trimming left V 4 bases short and J 8 bases short, with 23 bases between. CDR3 DNA sequence: TGCGCCAGCAGCCCCGCGGGGCGCAGGACGTACGGGGGCTACACCTTC. The encoded protein is CASSPAGRRTYGGYTF.

This rearrangement joins TRBV15 to TRBJ2-2; no definite D call. This CDR3 is built from 14 residues. Germline CDR1 is LNHNV and CDR2 is YYDKDF (reference sequence). V was pared by 6 bases and J by 6 bases, with 14 bases between. The CDR3 loop is CATSLQMGSGELFF. Written as DNA, the CDR3 is TGTGCCACCAGTCTACAGATGGGGTCCGGGGAGCTGTTTTTT.

V gene TRBV4-1 combines with J gene TRBJ2-7; TRBD1 agrees at 7 bases. Germline trimming cut 5 bases from V and 6 bases from J; bases unmatched to any gene: 10. The length of the CDR3 is 14 residues. Germline CDR1 is MGHRA and CDR2 is YSYEKL. The CDR3 sequence: CASSTRQGTSEQYF. The CDR3 DNA reads TGCGCCAGCAGCACCCGACAGGGTACGAGCGAGCAGTACTTC.

The gene calls are TRBV6-5 and TRBJ2-7; 9 bases agree with TRBD1. The CDR3 runs to 15 residues. The ends lost 7 bases at V and 3 bases at J; junction bases unmatched: 10. Germline V gene lookup returns CDR1 MNHEY and CDR2 SVGAGI. CDR3 in DNA: TGTGCCAGCACCCGCGCTGGGACAGGGTTCTACGAGCAGTACTTC. This sequence encodes CASTRAGTGFYEQYF.

This chain connects TRBV19 to TRBJ1-5; no definite D call. The CDR3 extends over 13 amino acids. Germline CDR1 and CDR2: LNHDA and SQIVND (reference sequence). Trimming removed 3 bases at V and 7 bases at J, with 10 bases between. CDR3: CASSIPLGQPQHF. The CDR3 DNA sequence: TGTGCCAGTAGTATCCCCCTGGGGCAGCCCCAGCATTTT.

The rearrangement uses TRBV5-5 and TRBJ1-6, with 7 bases matching TRBD1. This CDR3 spans 15 amino acids. J was trimmed by 7 bases and V by 4 bases; bases with no gene match: 8. CDR1 is SGHKS, CDR2 YYEKEE, per germline (reference sequence). CDR3 DNA: TGTGCCAGCAGCCGGACTGGGACAGTAAATTCACCCCTCCACTTT. It codes for CASSRTGTVNSPLHF.

This clone was seen only once. V gene TRBV7-9 combines with J gene TRBJ2-1, with 8 bases matching TRBD2. The germline CDR1 and CDR2 sequences are SEHNR and FQNEAQ (reference sequence). V shed 5 bases, J shed 10 bases, and the junction held 4 bases outside the gene matches. This CDR3 has 12 amino acids. CDR3 region: CASSPSSGEQFF. CDR3 DNA sequence: TGTGCCAGCAGCCCGTCTAGCGGGGAGCAGTTCTTC.

The chain recombines TRBV12-5 with TRBJ1-4, with unresolved D. CDR1 is LGHNT, CDR2 FRNRAP, per germline. The CDR3 runs 14 residues. With 4 bases removed from V and 1 base from J, the gap between germline ends came to 7 bases. The CDR3 coding sequence is TGTGCTAGTGGTTCGCTCATAACTAATGAAAAACTGTTTTTT. Residues: CASGSLITNEKLFF.

The V gene is TRBV18, the J gene TRBJ2-3; D unresolved. V was pared by 1 base and J by 3 bases, with 14 bases between. The CDR3 spans 16 residues. CDR1 is KGHSH and CDR2 is LQKENI in the germline V gene. The CDR3 DNA reads as TGTGCCAGCTCACCACGCGAAGGGATAAGAACAGATACGCAGTATTTT. Translating gives CASSPREGIRTDTQYF.

The CDR3 loop is CASGLRQGSGELFF. CDR3 DNA: TGTGCTAGTGGTTTGAGGCAGGGGAGCGGGGAGCTGTTTTTT. This chain links TRBV12-5 with TRBJ2-2, with a possible D match to TRBD1 (6 bases). CDR1 LGHNT and CDR2 FRNRAP come from the germline V gene. This CDR3 has 14 amino acids. V lost 2 bases to trimming and J lost 7 bases, with 11 bases between them.

This sequence joins TRBV4-2 and TRBJ1-5; TRBD1 matches at 8 bases. Germline V gene data show CDR1 as LGHNA and CDR2 as YNFKEQ. Trimming took 4 bases from V and 2 from J; bases not matched to a gene: 4. The CDR3 spans 15 residues. CDR3 region: CASSPGGAGNQPQHF. CDR3 nucleotide sequence: TGTGCCAGCAGCCCAGGGGGCGCGGGCAATCAGCCCCAGCATTTT.

This chain uses TRBV7-9 with TRBJ2-4; D unclear. This CDR3 comprises 15 residues. The V gene's germline CDR1 is SEHNR and CDR2 FQNEAQ (reference sequence). The V end was cut by 4 bases, the J end by 0 bases, with 10 bases between. The DNA for the CDR3 is TGTGCCAGCAGCTGGGGTCCACCAGCCAAAAACATTCAGTACTTC. Translating it yields CASSWGPPAKNIQYF.

This clone appeared a few times. J is TRBJ1-2 and V is TRBV5-5; D unclear. Trimming cost V 0 bases and J 7 bases, with 7 bases left between them. This CDR3 region has 12 residues. The germline CDR1 and CDR2 sequences are SGHKS and YYEKEE (reference sequence). Written as DNA, the CDR3 is TGTGCCAGCAGCTTGGAGTACGGTGGCTACACCTTC. This sequence encodes CASSLEYGGYTF. Full variable domain (remainder filled in from reference TRBV5-5 and TRBJ1-2): DAGVTQSPTHLIKTRGQQVTLRCSPISGHKSVSWYQQVLGQGPQFIFQYYEKEERGRGNFPDRFSARQFPNYSSELNVNALLLGDSALYLCASSLEYGGYTFGSGTRLTVV.

The V gene is TRBV6-6, the J gene TRBJ1-1, with D possibly TRBD1 on 6 matching bases. The CDR3 loop spans 14 amino acids. Trimming removed 5 bases from V and 4 bases from J, with 14 bases in between. Germline CDR1 is MNHNY and CDR2 is SVGAGI (reference sequence). The CDR3 DNA reads as TGTGCCAGCAGTCTTCGACAGGACGGCACTGAAGCTTTCTTT. It codes for CASSLRQDGTEAFF.

This clone occurred a few times. The chain has TRBV9 and TRBJ2-3; D gene uncertain. This CDR3 comprises 14 residues. Germline V lookup: CDR1 SGDLS, CDR2 YYNGEE. Trimming left V 3 bases short and J 0 bases short, with 8 bases between. The CDR3 nucleotides are TGTGCCAGCAGCGAAGAAGGAAGCACAGATACGCAGTATTTT. Translated: CASSEEGSTDTQYF.